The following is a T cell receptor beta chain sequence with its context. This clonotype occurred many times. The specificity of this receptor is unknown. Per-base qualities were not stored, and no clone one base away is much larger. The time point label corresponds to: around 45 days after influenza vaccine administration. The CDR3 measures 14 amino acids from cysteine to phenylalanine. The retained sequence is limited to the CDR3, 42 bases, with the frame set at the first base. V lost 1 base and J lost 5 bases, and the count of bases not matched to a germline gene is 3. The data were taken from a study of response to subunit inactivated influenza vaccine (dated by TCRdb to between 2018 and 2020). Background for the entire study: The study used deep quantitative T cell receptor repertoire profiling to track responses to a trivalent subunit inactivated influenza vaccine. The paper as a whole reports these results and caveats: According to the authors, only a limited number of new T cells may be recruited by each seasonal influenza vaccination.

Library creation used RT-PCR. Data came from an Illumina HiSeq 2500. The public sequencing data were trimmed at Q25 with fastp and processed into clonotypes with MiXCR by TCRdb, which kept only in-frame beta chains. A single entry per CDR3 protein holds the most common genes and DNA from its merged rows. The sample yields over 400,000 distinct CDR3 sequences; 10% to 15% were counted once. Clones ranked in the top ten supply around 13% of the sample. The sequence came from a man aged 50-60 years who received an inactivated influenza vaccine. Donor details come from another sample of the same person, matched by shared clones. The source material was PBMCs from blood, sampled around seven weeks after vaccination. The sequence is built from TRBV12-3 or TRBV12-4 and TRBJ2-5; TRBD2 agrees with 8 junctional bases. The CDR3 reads CASSLEAGVETQYF. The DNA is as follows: TGTGCCAGCAGTTTAGAAGCGGGGGTTGAGACCCAGTACTTC.